This T cell receptor beta chain was recovered during a study of CD8+ T cells in alopecia areata. The study's findings and limits: Sequencing of scalp samples also captures resident alphabeta T cells of normal skin. More clonal than normal scalp was lesional scalp, particularly alopecia totalis/universalis. Patients shared TCRs less clearly than mice did, possibly owing to HLA.

This clone appeared a few times. Antigen unknown. The V end lost 2 bases, the J end lost 0 bases, and 11 bases lay between the germline ends. The germline CDR1 and CDR2 sequences are MNHNY and SVGAGI (reference sequence). The CDR3 consists of 15 residues. Sorting from PBMCs produced CD4+ and CD8+ T cells. In each case, RNA was isolated and then reverse transcribed into cDNA as the sequencing template. Assay used: immunoSEQ multiplex PCR; TCRdb lists only in-frame clones, some missing. Of about 110,000 clones listed, almost 60% are singletons. Sequenced sample: CD8+ T cells sorted from blood. This clonotype originated in a human donor in good health. This chain links TRBV6-6 with TRBJ2-7; D remains ambiguous. For the CDR3, the DNA is TGTGCCAGCAGTTACGAAGCGATTGGCTCCTACGAGCAGTACTTC. Encoded protein: CASSYEAIGSYEQYF.